This T cell receptor beta chain was sequenced during a study of T cells in Graves' hyperthyroidism and ophthalmopathy. Background on the study: The blood sample was taken at first diagnosis, before treatment began.

Pregnant or lactating patients were excluded, as were those with uncontrolled infection or other autoimmune disease. From approximately 9.1 ml of fresh peripheral blood, PBMCs were isolated. The V end was cut by 6 bases, the J end by 6 bases, with 15 bases between. From germline, CDR1 is SNHLY and CDR2 FYNNEI. This CDR3 is 14 amino acids long. Researchers took RNA transcripts and amplified the TCR beta CDR3 regions from them. First-round RT-PCR targeting the TCR CDR3 was performed with the HTBI primer set. TCRdb reprocessed the multiplex PCR reads via MiXCR and lists one record per CDR3 protein. The table includes about 520,000 distinct CDR3 sequences, around a quarter detected once.

The gene calls are TRBV2 and TRBJ1-3; D possibly corresponds to TRBD1 (5 bases). Input material: blood. The sequence derives from a woman aged 30 to 39 with Graves' ophthalmopathy. The CDR3 here is CASRTHQGKNTIYF. The CDR3, as DNA: TGTGCCAGCAGGACTCACCAGGGAAAAAACACCATATATTTT.